Shown below are 9 T cell receptor beta chains from a single sample sequenced in a study of Ad26.COV2.S vaccination and SARS-CoV-2 variants. The protocol was immunoSEQ multiplex PCR, while the TCRdb copy is restricted to in-frame clones and leaves out a portion. Of some 340,000 clones in the sample, around 84% were seen once. Treatment: 19 received Ad26.COV2.S at low or high dose, single or two shots; several received placebo; per-sample allocation not given. Samples analyzed were those drawn on day 63 after the first vaccine or placebo injection. The sequencing here drew on peripheral blood, taken in a trial of Ad26.COV2.S vaccine versus placebo. The source is a person between 18 and 60 years old who received the Ad26.COV2.S COVID-19 vaccine or a placebo.

There are a few counts of this clone. The chain links TRBV7-9 to TRBJ1-5; a weak D match, TRBD1 (6 bases). V lost 4 bases and J 2 bases, leaving 15 bases between the germline ends. The CDR3 covers 16 residues. CDR1 and CDR2 from the germline V gene are SEHNR and FQNEAQ (reference sequence). As DNA, the CDR3 is TGTGCCAGCAGCTCATCATCGGGGGGCGGCAATCAGCCCCAGCATTTT. Protein product: CASSSSSGGGNQPQHF.

The chain links TRBV5-1 to TRBJ2-7, with D perhaps being TRBD1 or TRBD2 (5 bases each). The CDR3 is 15 residues long. Trimming took off 5 bases at V and 0 bases at J, with 15 bases between the two ends. The V gene's germline CDR1 is SGHRS and CDR2 YFSETQ. CDR3 protein: CASRPGPLSSYEQYF. The CDR3 region has the DNA TGCGCCAGCAGACCGGGACCCCTAAGCTCCTACGAGCAGTACTTC.

CDR3 sequence (DNA): TGTGCCAGCAGCCGGGAGAACCCCGGAAACACCATATATTTT. Translating it yields CASSRENPGNTIYF. The chain couples TRBV3-1 (or the pseudogene TRBV3-2) to TRBJ1-3; D is ambiguous. Trimming took off 4 bases at V and 4 bases at J, with 11 bases between the two ends. Germline CDR1 reads LGHDT; CDR2 reads YNNKEL (reference sequence). CDR3 length equals 14 residues.

The chain joins TRBV5-1 to TRBJ2-5, with D perhaps matching TRBD1 (6 bases). The ends were cut back, 0 bases at V and 5 bases at J, with 14 bases in the middle. Germline loops: CDR1 SGHRS, CDR2 YFSETQ. CDR3 length equals 15 residues. CDR3 bases: TGCGCCAGCAGCTTGGCGGGACAAGACAGGGAGACCCAGTACTTC. It encodes CASSLAGQDRETQYF.

The chain is built from TRBV7-2 and TRBJ1-3, with D possibly matching TRBD1 (5 bases). The CDR3 is 16 residues long. The germline CDR1 and CDR2 sequences are SGHTA and FQGNSA. The V end was cut by 2 bases, the J end by 3 bases, with 14 bases between. The CDR3 sequence is CASSLYGPGVGNTIYF. The CDR3 DNA follows: TGTGCCAGCAGCTTATACGGCCCGGGGGTTGGAAACACCATATATTTT.

The CDR3 is CASSRPIAGGTYNEQFF. CDR3 nucleotides: TGTGCCAGCAGCCGACCTATAGCGGGGGGCACCTACAATGAGCAGTTCTTC. This chain connects TRBV6-2 or TRBV6-3 to TRBJ2-1, with 10 bases identical to TRBD2. Germline CDR1 MNHEY, CDR2 SVGEGT. The CDR3 length is 17 residues. The V gene end was trimmed by 6 bases and the J gene end by 2 bases; junction bases not matched to a gene: 10.

The chain carries TRBV2 and TRBJ2-1; TRBD1 might be the D (5 bases). This CDR3 has 14 residues. V shed 6 bases and J shed 1 base, with 10 bases lying between them. Germline V gene lookup returns CDR1 SNHLY and CDR2 FYNNEI. The CDR3 nucleotides are TGTGCCAGCAGACAAACAGGTTCCTACAATGAGCAGTTCTTC. Translating gives CASRQTGSYNEQFF. Drawing the rest from reference TRBV2 and TRBJ2-1, the complete variable domain is EPEVTQTPSHQVTQMGQEVILRCVPISNHLYFYWYRQILGQKVEFLVSFYNNEISEKSEIFDDQFSVERPDGSNFTLKIRSTKLEDSAMYFCASRQTGSYNEQFFGPGTRLTVL.

This chain links TRBV5-4 with TRBJ2-3; TRBD1 aligns across 8 bases. J gave up 6 bases and V 4 bases, and 4 bases lay outside the gene matches. The CDR3 totals 13 residues. Germline CDR1 is SGHNT and CDR2 is YYREEE (reference sequence). This CDR3 is CASSRTGYDTQYF. CDR3 DNA: TGTGCCAGCAGCCGGACAGGGTACGATACGCAGTATTTT.

The chain recombines TRBV6-5 with TRBJ2-1, with TRBD1 matching 10 bases. This CDR3 region has 14 residues. Germline assignment: CDR1 MNHEY and CDR2 SVGAGI. The V gene end was trimmed by 6 bases and the J gene end by 8 bases; junction bases not matched to a gene: 7. The DNA for the CDR3 is TGTGCCAGCAGACCAACTGGGACAGGGGATGAGCAGTTCTTC. Its translation: CASRPTGTGDEQFF.